The 28 T cell receptor beta chains below all came from one sample that was sequenced in a study of shared T cell receptors in the human thymus. Repertoires were generated with immunoSEQ multiplex PCR, while TCRdb's copy carries only in-frame clones and drops some. The sample consists of hundreds of thousands of clones, 85% to 95% of them appearing once. Source material: thymocytes. The receptors originated from a human donor.

The V and J genes are TRBV25-1 and TRBJ2-1, with TRBD1 matching over 7 bases. Germline V gene lookup returns CDR1 MGHDK and CDR2 SYGVNS. CDR3 length: 12 amino acids. Germline trimming cut 4 bases from V and 10 bases from J; bases unmatched to any gene: 4. This CDR3 reads CASSAPGGEQFF. CDR3 bases: TGTGCCAGCAGTGCTCCAGGGGGAGAGCAGTTCTTC. Filled out from reference TRBV25-1 and TRBJ2-1, the complete variable domain reads EADIYQTPRYLVIGTGKKITLECSQTMGHDKMYWYQQDPGMELHLIHYSYGVNSTEKGDLSSESTVSRIRTEHFPLTLESARPSHTSQYLCASSAPGGEQFFGPGTRLTVL.

The V and J genes are TRBV29-1 and TRBJ2-3, with D uncertain. Trimming took 0 bases from V and 2 from J, leaving 24 bases between them. Germline V gene lookup returns CDR1 SQVTM and CDR2 ANQGSEA. The CDR3 extends over 19 amino acids. The CDR3 DNA sequence: TGCAGCGTTGAAGATCGAGGTGTAACGGACCGCCCAAACACAGATACGCAGTATTTT. Protein product: CSVEDRGVTDRPNTDTQYF.

The CDR3 DNA sequence: TGTGCCAGCACCTCGGATCGTGGTGAGCAGTTCTTC. Translating gives CASTSDRGEQFF. This chain connects TRBV6-5 to TRBJ2-1; D unresolved. The V end was cut by 7 bases, the J end by 9 bases, with 13 bases between. The CDR3 has 12 residues. In germline, CDR1 is MNHEY, CDR2 SVGAGI.

The CDR3 DNA reads as TGTGCCAGCAGCCCCACCCCTAGCGGGAGGGCCCTCGTGGTAGATACGCAGTATTTT. Its protein product is CASSPTPSGRALVVDTQYF. V gene TRBV7-2 combines with J gene TRBJ2-3; 12 nucleotides align to TRBD2. CDR3 size: 19 residues. Trimming removed 5 bases from V and 5 bases from J; junction bases left unmatched: 17. The germline V gene encodes CDR1 SGHTA and CDR2 FQGNSA.

This clone was recorded only once. The chain has TRBV11-2 and TRBJ1-5; D possibly corresponds to TRBD1 (6 bases). Trimming pared 0 bases from V and 8 bases from J, leaving 14 bases between. CDR1 SGHAT and CDR2 FQNNGV come from the germline V gene. This CDR3 is built from 15 residues. The CDR3 DNA is TGTGCCAGCAGCTTAGAGGGGACTAAGGGGGAGCCCCAGCATTTT. Its translation is CASSLEGTKGEPQHF.

The gene calls are TRBV9 and TRBJ1-2, with TRBD1 matching over 8 bases. Germline CDR1 reads SGDLS; CDR2 reads YYNGEE. The CDR3 consists of 12 residues. V trimming: 7 bases; J trimming: 5 bases; junction bases outside the gene matches: 4. The CDR3 DNA sequence: TGTGCCAGCGACAACAGGGGGTATGGCTACACCTTC. Its protein is CASDNRGYGYTF.

V usage is TRBV27 and J usage is TRBJ1-1, with 7 nucleotides matching TRBD1. V lost 0 bases and J lost 0; bases outside the gene matches: 7. From germline, CDR1 is MNHEY and CDR2 SMNVEV (reference sequence). This CDR3 comprises 17 residues. The CDR3 DNA follows: TGTGCCAGCAGTTTATCCAGGGGGGTGAGGATGAACACTGAAGCTTTCTTT. It is translated as CASSLSRGVRMNTEAFF.

This sequence joins TRBV6-5 and TRBJ2-1; D is ambiguous. Trimming took off 2 bases at V and 4 bases at J, with 15 bases between the two ends. Germline values: CDR1 MNHEY, CDR2 SVGAGI. The CDR3 contains 16 residues. The chain's CDR3 is CASSYLGPLWYNEQFF. The CDR3 DNA follows: TGTGCCAGCAGTTACCTGGGTCCCCTGTGGTACAATGAGCAGTTCTTC.

The chain joins TRBV11-2 to TRBJ2-2, with D perhaps matching TRBD1 (5 bases). The CDR3 loop spans 12 amino acids. Germline CDR1 reads SGHAT; CDR2 reads FQNNGV. Trimming left V 10 bases short and J 8 bases short, with 14 bases between. CDR3 bases: TGTGCCAACCAGGGTTTAAAGGGGGAGCTGTTTTTT. Translated: CANQGLKGELFF.

J is TRBJ2-3 and V is TRBV6-1, with 7 bases that match TRBD2. V lost 1 base to trimming and J lost 0 bases; unmatched junction nucleotides: 4. The CDR3 runs to 16 residues. In germline, CDR1 is MNHNS, CDR2 SASEGT. CDR3 amino acids: CASSEDDSGSTDTQYF. CDR3 bases: TGTGCCAGCAGTGAAGACGATAGCGGGAGCACAGATACGCAGTATTTT.

V usage is TRBV6-5 and J usage is TRBJ2-1; 8 bases map to TRBD1. Trimming took 5 bases from V and 6 from J; bases not matched to a gene: 9. The V gene's germline CDR1 is MNHEY and CDR2 SVGAGI. The CDR3 contains 15 residues. This chain's CDR3 is CASSQDREVSNEQFF. The CDR3 DNA reads as TGTGCCAGCAGTCAGGACAGGGAAGTGAGCAATGAGCAGTTCTTC.

V gene TRBV28 combines with J gene TRBJ2-3, with TRBD2 matching 8 bases. Looked up from germline, CDR1 is MDHEN and CDR2 is SYDVKM. J lost 4 bases, V lost 3 bases, and 15 bases had no gene match. The CDR3 is made up of 18 amino acids. DNA of the CDR3: TGTGCCAGCAGTTTCCCCCCTCCGCGGGGGGTTAGGGCAGATACGCAGTATTTT. Protein sequence: CASSFPPPRGVRADTQYF.

The gene calls are TRBV4-2 and TRBJ2-7; tentative D call: TRBD2 (6 bases). This CDR3 has 17 amino acids. V was cut by 1 base and J by 0 bases, with 16 bases left in between. Germline assignment: CDR1 LGHNA and CDR2 YNFKEQ. As DNA, the CDR3 is TGTGCCAGCAGCCAAGTTGAAGGGTGGGAGGTCTCCTACGAGCAGTACTTC. As protein: CASSQVEGWEVSYEQYF.

The CDR3 protein is CAWSDPWGRLTYEQYF. The CDR3 nucleotides read TGTGCCTGGAGCGATCCTTGGGGGAGGCTAACCTACGAGCAGTACTTC. The chain links TRBV30 to TRBJ2-7, with D possibly matching TRBD2 (6 bases). With 3 bases removed from V and 2 bases from J, the gap between germline ends came to 20 bases. The CDR3 contains 16 residues. Germline V lookup: CDR1 GTSNPN, CDR2 SVGIG (reference sequence). The full variable domain, its missing parts supplied by reference TRBV30 and TRBJ2-7, is SQTIHQWPATLVQPVGSPLSLECTVEGTSNPNLYWYRQAAGRGLQLLFYSVGIGQISSEVPQNLSASRPQDRQFILSSKKLLLSDSGFYLCAWSDPWGRLTYEQYFGPGTRLTVT.

The V call is TRBV7-6, the J call TRBJ2-7, with 13 bases identical to TRBD2. The CDR3 sequence is 17 residues long. V lost 4 bases to trimming and J lost 4 bases; unmatched junction nucleotides: 10. CDR1 and CDR2 (germline): SGHVS, FNYEAQ. The CDR3 spells CASSSRLGLAGFYEQYF. CDR3 sequence (DNA): TGTGCCAGCAGCTCCCGGCTGGGACTAGCGGGGTTTTACGAGCAGTACTTC.

The chain links TRBV18 to TRBJ1-2, with 9 bases fitting TRBD1. This CDR3 is built from 18 residues. J lost 2 bases, V lost 4 bases, and 14 bases had no gene match. Germline loops: CDR1 KGHSH, CDR2 LQKENI. The chain's CDR3 is CASSRPALYRGRNYGYTF. CDR3 coding DNA: TGTGCCAGCTCACGCCCCGCTTTATACAGGGGGCGAAACTATGGCTACACCTTC.

The chain links TRBV19 to TRBJ1-2; D is ambiguous. Germline-derived CDR1 and CDR2 are LNHDA and SQIVND (reference sequence). The V end was cut by 2 bases, the J end by 3 bases, with 13 bases between. The CDR3 length is 15 residues. The chain's CDR3 is CASSIFPMWDYGYTF. CDR3 DNA sequence: TGTGCCAGTAGTATATTCCCGATGTGGGACTATGGCTACACCTTC.

This chain connects TRBV27 to TRBJ2-5, with D possibly being TRBD2 (6 bases). Per the germline V gene, CDR1 is MNHEY and CDR2 is SMNVEV (reference sequence). CDR3 length: 18 residues. Trimming cost V 6 bases and J 1 base, with 24 bases left between them. In DNA, the CDR3 is TGTGCCAGCAGCCGTGGGGGGATCTCAGTGGGGTCCCAAGAGACCCAGTACTTC. Protein: CASSRGGISVGSQETQYF.

The CDR3 region has the DNA TGTGCCTGGAGGCTCGACCAGGGGTTCCCACCGGGCGAGCAGTACTTC. This sequence encodes CAWRLDQGFPPGEQYF. This chain uses TRBV30 with TRBJ2-7; TRBD1 is a possible D gene (6 bases). The CDR3 spans 16 residues. Germline CDR1 and CDR2: GTSNPN and SVGIG (reference sequence). V was clipped by 3 bases and J by 6 bases, with 24 bases between them.

The genes are TRBV28 and TRBJ2-7; D gene ambiguous. The CDR3 loop spans 13 amino acids. CDR1 and CDR2 (germline): MDHEN, SYDVKM. V was clipped by 6 bases and J by 3 bases, with 12 bases between them. The CDR3 spells CASSHTLYYEQYF. Here the CDR3 DNA reads TGTGCCAGCAGCCATACTCTCTACTACGAGCAGTACTTC. The entire variable domain, with the rest obtained from reference TRBV28 and TRBJ2-7, is as follows: DVKVTQSSRYLVKRTGEKVFLECVQDMDHENMFWYRQDPGLGLRLIYFSYDVKMKEKGDIPEGYSVSREKKERFSLILESASTNQTSMYLCASSHTLYYEQYFGPGTRLTVT.

The genes are TRBV25-1 and TRBJ1-2, with D perhaps matching TRBD1 (6 bases). The CDR3 is 12 amino acids. The germline V gene encodes CDR1 MGHDK and CDR2 SYGVNS. The V end was cut by 10 bases, the J end by 5 bases, with 14 bases between. The CDR3 region has the DNA TGTGCCACCCGGGGGGCAAAGTATGGCTACACCTTC. This gives the protein CATRGAKYGYTF.

The chain couples TRBV4-2 to TRBJ2-5; the D gene is possibly TRBD2 (5 bases). CDR1 LGHNA and CDR2 YNFKEQ come from the germline V gene. V lost 0 bases and J 0 bases, leaving 11 bases between the germline ends. CDR3 size: 16 residues. The CDR3 loop is CASSQELGSHQETQYF. CDR3 bases: TGTGCCAGCAGCCAAGAATTGGGGAGCCACCAAGAGACCCAGTACTTC.

The chain joins TRBV7-2 to TRBJ1-5, with 7 bases fitting TRBD1. The V and J ends lost 1 base and 5 bases, in that order; junction bases with no gene match: 14. The CDR3 runs 18 residues. Germline V CDR1 and CDR2: SGHTA, FQGNSA. The CDR3 nucleotides read TGTGCCAGCAGCTTAGAAGTATTATCGGCAGGGGGGGATCAGCCCCAGCATTTT. This gives the protein CASSLEVLSAGGDQPQHF.

The chain is built from TRBV7-9 and TRBJ2-1; 12 bases align to TRBD2. The CDR3 has 16 amino acids. The germline V gene encodes CDR1 SEHNR and CDR2 FQNEAQ (reference sequence). V shed 4 bases, J shed 4 bases, and the junction held 5 bases outside the gene matches. CDR3 loop: CASSSGLAGRYNEQFF. The CDR3, as DNA: TGTGCCAGCAGCTCAGGACTAGCGGGACGGTACAATGAGCAGTTCTTC.

The rearrangement links TRBV27 to TRBJ2-5; weak D call: TRBD2 (5 bases). The CDR3 runs 14 residues. Germline CDR1 is MNHEY and CDR2 is SMNVEV (reference sequence). V lost 5 bases and J lost 0, with 10 bases in between. The chain's CDR3 is CASSPPGYQETQYF. Written as DNA, the CDR3 is TGTGCCAGCAGTCCTCCGGGGTACCAAGAGACCCAGTACTTC.

This rearrangement joins TRBV28 to TRBJ2-1; 15 nucleotides agree with TRBD2. The CDR3 is made up of 15 amino acids. The J segment lost 9 bases and the V segment lost 3 bases, leaving 3 bases of the junction unmatched. Germline V gives CDR1 MDHEN, CDR2 SYDVKM. CDR3 nucleotide sequence: TGTGCCAGCAGTTTGGGACTAGCGGGAGGCACTGAGCAGTTCTTC. Translating gives CASSLGLAGGTEQFF.

The genes are TRBV6-6 and TRBJ2-7, with 10 bases matching TRBD2. This CDR3 contains 15 residues. From germline, CDR1 is MNHNY and CDR2 SVGAGI (reference sequence). V was clipped by 6 bases and J by 3 bases; unmatched bases: 8. The CDR3 spells CASSKGTSEFYEQYF. CDR3 DNA: TGTGCCAGCAGCAAGGGGACTAGCGAGTTCTACGAGCAGTACTTC.

The chain joins TRBV6-5 to TRBJ2-5; 9 bases fit TRBD2. Trimming cost V 5 bases and J 3 bases; bases outside gene matches: 7. The CDR3 is made up of 15 amino acids. Germline V gene lookup returns CDR1 MNHEY and CDR2 SVGAGI. The CDR3 reads CASSRRLAEKETQYF. CDR3 nucleotide sequence: TGTGCCAGCAGTCGTAGACTAGCGGAAAAAGAGACCCAGTACTTC.